This T cell receptor beta chain was documented in a study of blood T cell repertoires in COVID-19. In the study overall: Spain, Italy and the United States supplied samples that represented acute and convalescent COVID-19.

As processed by the authors: Amplified reference gene primers provided the basis for estimating nucleated cell counts. Clones were sequenced by immunoSEQ multiplex PCR, and TCRdb holds only the in-frame ones, with some missing. V, J and clone size are taken as reported in that table, and D and trimming were inferred from the DNA itself. Here the sample spans around 300,000 clones, almost 90% being singletons. Everyone who took part was about 18 to 90 years old, and they came from 24 US areas. Participants' own reports of clinical history determined their cohort assignment. The CDR3 contains 15 residues. CDR1 and CDR2 (germline): KGHSH, LQKENI. J lost 1 base, V lost 3 bases, and 3 bases had no gene match. About this clone itself: Distinct nucleotide sequences in the sample also encode this CDR3.

The chain uses TRBV18 and TRBJ2-7, with TRBD1 identical over 10 bases. This clonotype originated in a woman between 18 and 29 years old with acute COVID-19. Material: PBMCs or T cells enriched from blood (not recorded which). The CDR3 reads CASSPPGQGSYEQYF. The CDR3 DNA is TGTGCCAGCTCACCGCCGGGACAGGGGTCCTACGAGCAGTACTTC.